Listed here are 19 T cell receptor beta chains from one sample, sequenced in a study of cytomegalovirus exposure and HLA in healthy donors. A multiplex PCR was run with 60 Vbeta primers and 13 Jbeta primers. Sequencing was performed with immunoSEQ multiplex PCR; in TCRdb, only in-frame clones are kept and a portion is missing. The sample consists of about 150,000 clones, less than 85% of them appearing once. The sample comprised PBMCs. These receptors were obtained from a woman aged 60-70 years in good health and CMV-seropositive.

The chain has TRBV7-2 and TRBJ1-1, with 10 bases aligning to TRBD1. This CDR3 has 14 residues. CDR1 SGHTA and CDR2 FQGNSA come from the germline V gene. With 6 bases clipped from V and 5 bases from J, the junction kept 6 bases outside the gene matches. The CDR3 is CASSPDRGTTEAFF. In nucleotides, the CDR3 is TGTGCCAGCAGTCCGGACAGGGGGACGACTGAAGCTTTCTTT.

V gene TRBV6-1 combines with J gene TRBJ2-3, with 9 bases that match TRBD1. V was pared by 4 bases and J by 6 bases, with 11 bases of the junction left unmatched. CDR1 and CDR2 (germline): MNHNS, SASEGT. The CDR3 length is 16 residues. The CDR3, as DNA: TGTGCCAGCAGTGCCCAGACAGGGGGATCTCCGGATACGCAGTATTTT. Its protein product is CASSAQTGGSPDTQYF.

The V call is TRBV6-5, the J call TRBJ1-3, with D tentatively TRBD1 (5 bases). Germline V gives CDR1 MNHEY, CDR2 SVGAGI. V lost 5 bases, J lost 0 bases, and 11 bases lay in between. This CDR3 region has 15 residues. The CDR3: CASSRQYNSGNTIYF. CDR3 DNA sequence: TGTGCCAGCAGTAGACAGTATAACTCTGGAAACACCATATATTTT.

The rearrangement links TRBV7-2 to TRBJ1-3; D might be TRBD1 (6 bases). Germline values: CDR1 SGHTA, CDR2 FQGNSA. V lost 0 bases and J lost 2, with 11 bases in between. The CDR3 runs 16 residues. DNA for the CDR3: TGTGCCAGCAGCTTAGCCGACACAGGGACTGGAAACACCATATATTTT. Its translation: CASSLADTGTGNTIYF.

This clone was seen a few times. The rearrangement uses TRBV19 and TRBJ1-5; no reliable D call. V lost 1 base to trimming and J lost 4 bases, with 5 bases between them. Germline lookup yields CDR1 LNHDA and CDR2 SQIVND (reference sequence). The CDR3 runs to 13 residues. CDR3 in amino acids: CASSIGQNQPQHF. Here the CDR3 DNA reads TGTGCCAGTAGTATAGGGCAAAATCAGCCCCAGCATTTT.

CDR3 sequence (DNA): TGTGCCAGCAGCTTGTCTGCGGGATCGGGTAATGAGCAGTTCTTC. Translated, it gives CASSLSAGSGNEQFF. The chain recombines TRBV7-9 with TRBJ2-1; maybe TRBD2 (6 bases). The CDR3 contains 15 residues. CDR1 is SEHNR, CDR2 FQNEAQ, per germline (reference sequence). Trimming took off 3 bases at V and 7 bases at J, with 16 bases between the two ends.

The chain couples TRBV30 to TRBJ1-4; TRBD1 agrees at 10 bases. Germline CDR1 is GTSNPN and CDR2 is SVGIG (reference sequence). V shed 5 bases, J shed 1 base, and the junction held 1 base outside the gene matches. The CDR3 is 14 amino acids. CDR3 sequence (DNA): TGTGCCTGGGGACAGGGGGTAACTAATGAAAAACTGTTTTTT. It translates to CAWGQGVTNEKLFF.

V and J are TRBV6-1 and TRBJ2-3; TRBD2 matches 12 bases. The CDR3 is 15 residues long. The V gene end was trimmed by 3 bases and the J gene end by 6 bases; junction bases not matched to a gene: 4. From germline, CDR1 is MNHNS and CDR2 SASEGT. Written as DNA, the CDR3 is TGTGCCAGCAGTGAGACTAGCGGGAGATTTGATACGCAGTATTTT. This translates into CASSETSGRFDTQYF.

The chain combines TRBV19 with TRBJ2-5, with D perhaps matching TRBD2 (6 bases). CDR3 length: 17 amino acids. From germline, CDR1 is LNHDA and CDR2 SQIVND (reference sequence). Deletions cut 0 bases from V and 4 bases from J, with 18 bases between. The CDR3 nucleotides read TGTGCCAGTAGTATAGAGCGGGACCGGTTCGGGTCAGAGACCCAGTACTTC. This translates into CASSIERDRFGSETQYF.

This clone was observed a few times. J is TRBJ2-2 and V is TRBV5-1; 7 positions agree with TRBD1. This CDR3 comprises 14 residues. CDR1 and CDR2 (germline): SGHRS, YFSETQ. Trimming at V came to 0 bases and at J to 9 bases, leaving 5 bases not matched to a gene. Here the CDR3 reads CASSLGDRVWELFF. CDR3 coding DNA: TGCGCCAGCAGCTTGGGTGACAGGGTTTGGGAGCTGTTTTTT.

V gene TRBV28 combines with J gene TRBJ2-3; 11 nucleotides match TRBD2. CDR1 MDHEN and CDR2 SYDVKM come from the germline V gene. This CDR3 spans 15 amino acids. The trim removed 4 bases at V and 4 bases at J, leaving 4 bases unmatched. The CDR3 protein is CASSYSGRAADTQYF. The DNA for the CDR3 is TGTGCCAGCAGTTATAGCGGGAGGGCCGCAGATACGCAGTATTTT.

This clone has only a few counts. The chain is built from TRBV5-1 and TRBJ2-5; D is perhaps TRBD2 (6 bases). With the DNA end fitting TRBJ2-7 better, the J assignment may be wrong. CDR1 is SGHRS and CDR2 is YFSETQ in the germline V gene. This CDR3 contains 15 residues. The CDR3 DNA follows: TGCGCCAGCAGCTTGGAAGGGGACTCGCTATACGAGCAGTACTTC. Translated, it gives CASSLEGDSLYEQYF.

The chain uses TRBV5-4 and TRBJ2-5; weak D call: TRBD2 (6 bases). CDR3 length: 16 residues. Trimming took off 2 bases at V and 0 bases at J, with 14 bases between the two ends. Germline assignment: CDR1 SGHNT and CDR2 YYREEE (reference sequence). This CDR3 is CASSLDDGSNQETQYF. CDR3 sequence (DNA): TGTGCCAGCAGCTTAGACGACGGGAGCAACCAAGAGACCCAGTACTTC.

This sequence joins TRBV18 and TRBJ1-2, with 9 positions matching TRBD1. From germline, CDR1 is KGHSH and CDR2 LQKENI. J lost 4 bases, V lost 6 bases, and 9 bases had no gene match. The CDR3 loop spans 15 amino acids. CDR3 residues: CASSPTGGMGYGYTF. In DNA form, the CDR3 reads TGTGCCAGCTCTCCCACAGGGGGCATGGGCTATGGCTACACCTTC.

This clone was seen only a few times. The genes are TRBV4-1 and TRBJ2-7; tentative D call: TRBD2 (5 bases). The germline CDR1 and CDR2 sequences are MGHRA and YSYEKL. The CDR3 has 13 residues. Trimming pared 1 base from V and 4 bases from J, leaving 8 bases between. CDR3 residues: CASSQGPGYEQYF. The CDR3 DNA sequence: TGCGCCAGCAGCCAAGGACCGGGATACGAGCAGTACTTC.

The rearrangement uses TRBV11-2 and TRBJ2-7, with 11 bases matching TRBD2. Germline CDR1 and CDR2: SGHAT and FQNNGV. This CDR3 region has 16 residues. Losses at the gene ends were 5 bases for V and 1 base for J; bases not matched to a gene: 7. The CDR3 nucleotides read TGTGCCAGCAGCCCGAGACTAGCGGGAAGGTCCTACGAGCAGTACTTC. The encoded protein is CASSPRLAGRSYEQYF.

The chain employs TRBV19 and TRBJ2-3; possible D gene TRBD2, 5 bases. V gave up 2 bases and J gave up 2 bases, with 11 bases separating them. From germline, CDR1 is LNHDA and CDR2 SQIVND (reference sequence). The CDR3 loop spans 15 amino acids. CDR3 region: CASSIRGRSTDTQYF. CDR3 nucleotide sequence: TGTGCCAGTAGTATAAGAGGGCGGTCCACAGATACGCAGTATTTT.

This chain uses TRBV29-1 with TRBJ1-5; D is perhaps TRBD1 (5 bases). Germline loops: CDR1 SQVTM, CDR2 ANQGSEA. The CDR3 consists of 13 residues. Between the trimmed V and J ends, which lost 4 bases and 4 bases, there was a span of 11 bases. The DNA of the CDR3 is TGCAGCGTTGGGGACGGGGGGAATCAGCCCCAGCATTTT. Translated: CSVGDGGNQPQHF.

The gene calls are TRBV23-1 and TRBJ2-7, with 7 positions matching TRBD2. TRBV23-1 is an open reading frame whose function is uncertain. This CDR3 has 14 residues. Losses at the gene ends were 0 bases for V and 2 bases for J; bases not matched to a gene: 1. The CDR3 sequence: CASSQSTSPYEQYF. The CDR3, as DNA: TGCGCCAGCAGTCAATCGACTAGCCCCTACGAGCAGTACTTC.